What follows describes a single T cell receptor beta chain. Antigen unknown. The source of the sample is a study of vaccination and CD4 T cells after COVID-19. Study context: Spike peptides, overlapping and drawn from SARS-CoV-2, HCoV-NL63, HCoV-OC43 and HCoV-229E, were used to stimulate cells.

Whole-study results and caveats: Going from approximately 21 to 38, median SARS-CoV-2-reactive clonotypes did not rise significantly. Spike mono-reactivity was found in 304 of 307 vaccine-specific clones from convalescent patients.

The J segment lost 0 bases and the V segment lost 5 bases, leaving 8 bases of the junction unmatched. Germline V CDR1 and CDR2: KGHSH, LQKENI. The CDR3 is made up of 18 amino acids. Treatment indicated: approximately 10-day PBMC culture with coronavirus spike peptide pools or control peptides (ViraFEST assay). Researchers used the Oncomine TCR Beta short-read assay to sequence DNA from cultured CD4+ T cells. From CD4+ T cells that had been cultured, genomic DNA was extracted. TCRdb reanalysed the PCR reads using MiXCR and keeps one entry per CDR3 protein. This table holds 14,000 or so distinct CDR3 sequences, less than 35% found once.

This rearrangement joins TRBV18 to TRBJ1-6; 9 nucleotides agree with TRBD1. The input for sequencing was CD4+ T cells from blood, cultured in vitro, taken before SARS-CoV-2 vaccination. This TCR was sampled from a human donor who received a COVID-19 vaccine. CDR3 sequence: CASSSGQGGSSYNSPLHF. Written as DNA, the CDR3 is TGTGCCAGCTCATCGGGACAGGGTGGCAGCTCCTATAATTCACCCCTCCACTTT.